This T cell receptor (beta chain) is drawn from a study of T cells after yellow fever vaccination. General study points: Bulk-population clonotypes that are abundant could appear as contaminants in FACS-sorted repertoires. Researchers report a weaker secondary response that nonetheless peaked faster, day 5 versus 15.

This clonotype was counted a few times. Its antigen is currently unknown. MiXCR, run by TCRdb on the 5' RACE reads, gives a single entry per CDR3 protein. Of a few hundred thousand distinct CDR3 sequences listed, almost 4% are singletons. Sample: PBMCs, taken 5 days after the yellow fever booster vaccination. The receptor was derived from a man in his late teens or twenties who received the YFV17D yellow fever vaccine.

The DNA of the CDR3 is TGTGCCAGCACCGGGGGGGCTGACAATGAGCAGTTCTTC. Translating gives CASTGGADNEQFF. The rearrangement joins TRBV7-9 to TRBJ2-1, with 8 bases fitting TRBD2. From germline, CDR1 is SEHNR and CDR2 FQNEAQ (reference sequence). With 7 bases clipped from V and 5 bases from J, the junction kept 4 bases outside the gene matches. This CDR3 contains 13 residues.